This T cell receptor (beta chain) is drawn from a study of memory B cells and T cells in multiple sclerosis. Method: immunoSEQ multiplex PCR; TCRdb's copy keeps in-frame clones and lacks some. In the table there are more than 12,000 clones, roughly two thirds of which are singletons. The CDR3 covers 14 residues. V was pared by 0 bases and J by 6 bases, with 15 bases between. Germline V lookup: CDR1 GTSNPN, CDR2 SVGIG (reference sequence). Regarding the study as a whole: Shared clonotype counts depended on differing compartment clone-set sizes and were normalized.

About this clone: Its antigen remains unidentified.

The genes are TRBV30 and TRBJ2-7; TRBD1 is a possible D gene (5 bases). The sequence derives from a human donor with multiple sclerosis. The material sequenced was memory (CD45RO+) CD4+ T cells from blood. The CDR3 nucleotides read TGTGCCTGGAGTGTTACCCTTAAGGGGTCCGAGCAGTACTTC. It encodes CAWSVTLKGSEQYF.